The sequence of this T cell receptor (beta chain) was determined in a study of blood T cell repertoires in COVID-19. At the level of the study: COVID-19 samples from acute and convalescent phases originated in the United States, Italy and Spain.

Only in-frame clones appear in the TCRdb table, and some are missing; sequencing was by immunoSEQ multiplex PCR. The data contain roughly 280,000 clones, less than 90% of them singletons. Two consecutive negative NP/OP PCR tests, clearance, or resolved symptoms defined Cohort 3 recovery. This CDR3 is built from 14 residues. CDR1 is SGDLS and CDR2 is YYNGEE in the germline V gene. V lost 4 bases and J 3 bases, leaving 11 bases between the germline ends. Sequencing used PBMCs or T cells enriched from blood (not recorded which). The receptor comes from a woman aged 45-60 years who had recovered from COVID-19. The V call is TRBV9, the J call TRBJ2-1; no clear D gene. The CDR3, as DNA: TGTGCCAGCAGCAAACTTCCCCTCTACAATGAGCAGTTCTTC. It translates to CASSKLPLYNEQFF. The whole variable domain, remainder taken from reference TRBV9 and TRBJ2-1, is DSGVTQTPKHLITATGQRVTLRCSPRSGDLSVYWYQQSLDQGLQFLIQYYNGEERAKGNILERFSAQQFPDLHSELNLSSLELGDSALYFCASSKLPLYNEQFFGPGTRLTVL.